The rows below give T cell receptor beta chains drawn from one sample of a study of PD-L1 blockade in urothelial cancer. The assay was immunoSEQ multiplex PCR, and TCRdb's table has in-frame clones only and misses some. The sample lists tens of thousands of clones, 65% to 90% occurring once. The sample in question was PBMCs, obtained around atezolizumab (anti-PD-L1) treatment. The receptor set was obtained from a man in his 70s with urothelial cancer. The CDR3 runs from the conserved cysteine through the conserved F or W. D genes are given only for firm matches. The size entry is marked missing in some rows and otherwise reads once, few, many or a size class.

CDR3nt: TGTGCCAGCAGCTTGGCGCATATCGGTACGCAGTATTTT; CDR3aa: CASSLAHIGTQYF; d_gene: .; v_gene: TRBV5-6; abundance: .; j_gene: TRBJ2-3
CDR3nt: TGTGCCAGCAGTCCGACTAGGTCCGATACGCAGCATTTT; CDR3aa: CASSPTRSDTQHF; d_gene: .; v_gene: TRBV6-5; abundance: .; j_gene: TRBJ1-5
CDR3nt: TGCGCCAGCAGTCCTCAACCGGGGGGGGACAGGGGACACAATGAGCAGTTCTTC; CDR3aa: CASSPQPGGDRGHNEQFF; d_gene: TRBD1; v_gene: TRBV23-1; abundance: once; j_gene: TRBJ2-1
CDR3nt: TGTGCCAGCAGCTTAGCGCTTGGGGGCGGGAGTGGAGATACGCAGTATTTT; CDR3aa: CASSLALGGGSGDTQYF; d_gene: .; v_gene: TRBV7-9; abundance: .; j_gene: TRBJ2-3
CDR3nt: TGTGCCAGCAGCTTCTTTCTAGCGAACACCGGGGAGCTGTTTTTT; CDR3aa: CASSFFLANTGELFF; d_gene: .; v_gene: TRBV5-4; abundance: .; j_gene: TRBJ2-2
CDR3nt: TGTGCCAGCAGCTTAGCCAGGACTAGCGGGAGGGGCACAGATACGCAGTATTTT; CDR3aa: CASSLARTSGRGTDTQYF; d_gene: TRBD2; v_gene: TRBV7-2; abundance: .; j_gene: TRBJ2-3
CDR3nt: TGTGCCAGCAGTTTGGTGGGCCTCTATGGCTACACCTTC; CDR3aa: CASSLVGLYGYTF; d_gene: .; v_gene: TRBV28; abundance: .; j_gene: TRBJ1-2
CDR3nt: TGTGCCAGCAGCTCGTCTCGGGGCGGGAGCGAGCAGTTCTTC; CDR3aa: CASSSSRGGSEQFF; d_gene: TRBD2; v_gene: TRBV11-2; abundance: .; j_gene: TRBJ2-1
CDR3nt: TGTGCCAGCAGCCGAGGGCTAGGCAATCAGCCCCAGCATTTT; CDR3aa: CASSRGLGNQPQHF; d_gene: .; v_gene: TRBV5-6; abundance: .; j_gene: TRBJ1-5
CDR3nt: TGTGCCAGCTCACAAGCAGGGGGCGCGGCCCCCTACGAGCAGTACTTC; CDR3aa: CASSQAGGAAPYEQYF; d_gene: TRBD1; v_gene: TRBV18; abundance: .; j_gene: TRBJ2-7
CDR3nt: TGTGCCAGCAGCTTATCAGGGACTAGCGGCACCGGGGAGCTGTTTTTT; CDR3aa: CASSLSGTSGTGELFF; d_gene: TRBD2; v_gene: TRBV7-2; abundance: .; j_gene: TRBJ2-2
CDR3nt: TGTGCCAGCAGCCCCCGTAGCGGGAGAGGGGAGCTGTTTTTT; CDR3aa: CASSPRSGRGELFF; d_gene: TRBD2; v_gene: TRBV9; abundance: .; j_gene: TRBJ2-2
CDR3nt: TGCGCCAGCAGCTTGACAGGGTCCTATGGCTACACCTTC; CDR3aa: CASSLTGSYGYTF; d_gene: .; v_gene: TRBV5-1; abundance: .; j_gene: TRBJ1-2
CDR3nt: TGTGCCAGCAGTGAATATGATACGCAGTATTTT; CDR3aa: CASSEYDTQYF; d_gene: .; v_gene: TRBV2; abundance: .; j_gene: TRBJ2-3
CDR3nt: TGCGCCAGCAGCGAGGGACTAGCTGTGGCAGATACGCAGTATTTT; CDR3aa: CASSEGLAVADTQYF; d_gene: TRBD2; v_gene: TRBV5-1; abundance: .; j_gene: TRBJ2-3
CDR3nt: TGTGCCAGTAGTATGACAGGGGATCCGGCTGACGAGCAGTACTTC; CDR3aa: CASSMTGDPADEQYF; d_gene: TRBD1; v_gene: TRBV19; abundance: .; j_gene: TRBJ2-7
CDR3nt: TGTGCCAGCAGTTCCTATGGAGGAGGCCCTGGAAACACCATATATTTT; CDR3aa: CASSSYGGGPGNTIYF; d_gene: .; v_gene: TRBV28; abundance: few; j_gene: TRBJ1-3
CDR3nt: TGTGCCAGCAGTAGACTAGCGGAGACATACAATGAGCAGTTCTTC; CDR3aa: CASSRLAETYNEQFF; d_gene: TRBD2; v_gene: TRBV28; abundance: .; j_gene: TRBJ2-1
CDR3nt: TGTGCCAGCAGCGTAGGGACAGGGGGGCACTATGGCTACACCTTC; CDR3aa: CASSVGTGGHYGYTF; d_gene: TRBD1; v_gene: TRBV5-4; abundance: .; j_gene: TRBJ1-2
CDR3nt: TGTGCCAGCAGCCCCGGCGGGGATGGGGTTAACATTCAGTACTTC; CDR3aa: CASSPGGDGVNIQYF; d_gene: .; v_gene: TRBV7-9; abundance: .; j_gene: TRBJ2-4
CDR3nt: TGTGCCAGTAGTAGTTTTGGCACAACGAACACTGAAGCTTTCTTT; CDR3aa: CASSSFGTTNTEAFF; d_gene: .; v_gene: TRBV19; abundance: .; j_gene: TRBJ1-1
CDR3nt: TGTGCCAGCAGCCCCCCAGGGGGCCCCAATCAGCCCCAGCATTTT; CDR3aa: CASSPPGGPNQPQHF; d_gene: TRBD1; v_gene: TRBV6-5; abundance: .; j_gene: TRBJ1-5
CDR3nt: TGTGCCAGCAGCTTAGGTTCGGCGGGAGAGCCCTACGAGCAGTACTTC; CDR3aa: CASSLGSAGEPYEQYF; d_gene: TRBD2; v_gene: TRBV7-9; abundance: few; j_gene: TRBJ2-7
CDR3nt: TGCAGCGGTCTGGACAGGGAGAATGAAAAACTGTTTTTT; CDR3aa: CSGLDRENEKLFF; d_gene: TRBD1; v_gene: TRBV29-1; abundance: .; j_gene: TRBJ1-4
CDR3nt: TGTGCCAGCAGCCCCCGGTCGAACACTGAAGCTTTCTTT; CDR3aa: CASSPRSNTEAFF; d_gene: .; v_gene: TRBV27; abundance: few; j_gene: TRBJ1-1
CDR3nt: TGTGCCAGCTCACTTTGGACTGGGGAAAAACTGTTTTTT; CDR3aa: CASSLWTGEKLFF; d_gene: .; v_gene: TRBV18; abundance: .; j_gene: TRBJ1-4
CDR3nt: TGTGCCAGTAGTATGGGGGCGGGAGTTGCTTCCTACAATGAGCAGTTCTTC; CDR3aa: CASSMGAGVASYNEQFF; d_gene: .; v_gene: TRBV19; abundance: many; j_gene: TRBJ2-1
CDR3nt: TGTGCCAGCAGTCAGGCAGGGGCCGAGACCCAGTACTTC; CDR3aa: CASSQAGAETQYF; d_gene: .; v_gene: TRBV6-6; abundance: .; j_gene: TRBJ2-5
CDR3nt: TGTGCCAGCAGCCAAGAAAGGGGCAGCTACACTGAAGCTTTCTTT; CDR3aa: CASSQERGSYTEAFF; d_gene: .; v_gene: TRBV14; abundance: .; j_gene: TRBJ1-1
CDR3nt: TGTGCCAGCAGTGTTCTTACAGGGAAGAACACCATATATTTT; CDR3aa: CASSVLTGKNTIYF; d_gene: .; v_gene: TRBV2; abundance: .; j_gene: TRBJ1-3
CDR3nt: TGTGCCAGCAGTCCAGGAGGGGGCGCTGGGGCCAACGTCCTGACTTTC; CDR3aa: CASSPGGGAGANVLTF; d_gene: .; v_gene: TRBV6-4; abundance: .; j_gene: TRBJ2-6
CDR3nt: TGCGCCAGCAGTGATGGCCAGGGGGCTTTCGATGAGCAGTTCTTC; CDR3aa: CASSDGQGAFDEQFF; d_gene: TRBD1; v_gene: TRBV10-1; abundance: few; j_gene: TRBJ2-1
CDR3nt: TGTGCCAGCAGCTTGGGGGAGGGCCAGAAGACCCAGTACTTC; CDR3aa: CASSLGEGQKTQYF; d_gene: TRBD2; v_gene: TRBV5-8; abundance: .; j_gene: TRBJ2-5
CDR3nt: TGCGCCAGCAGCCCTGGACAGGGGGCTAGGGAGCAGTACTTC; CDR3aa: CASSPGQGAREQYF; d_gene: TRBD1; v_gene: TRBV5-1; abundance: .; j_gene: TRBJ2-7
CDR3nt: TGTGCCAGCAGCCTAGTACAGACAGGGGAGACCCAGTACTTC; CDR3aa: CASSLVQTGETQYF; d_gene: TRBD1; v_gene: TRBV5-6; abundance: .; j_gene: TRBJ2-5
CDR3nt: TGCGCCAGCAGCTTGGATTTAAACGTGGGAGGAGTTAATGAGCAGTTCTTC; CDR3aa: CASSLDLNVGGVNEQFF; d_gene: .; v_gene: TRBV5-1; abundance: .; j_gene: TRBJ2-1
CDR3nt: TGTGCCAGCAAAAGACAGGGGGGCGGCTATGGCTACACCTTC; CDR3aa: CASKRQGGGYGYTF; d_gene: TRBD1; v_gene: TRBV28; abundance: few; j_gene: TRBJ1-2
CDR3nt: TGTGCCAGCAGCCTCTACAGGACTGAAGCTTTCTTT; CDR3aa: CASSLYRTEAFF; d_gene: .; v_gene: TRBV11-2; abundance: medium-sized; j_gene: TRBJ1-1
CDR3nt: TGTGCCACCAGCACGGAGACGGTTTCGAACACCGGGGAGCTGTTTTTT; CDR3aa: CATSTETVSNTGELFF; d_gene: .; v_gene: TRBV15; abundance: .; j_gene: TRBJ2-2
CDR3nt: TGTGCCAGCAGTAAACGGACTAGCGGGAAAGAGACCCAGTACTTC; CDR3aa: CASSKRTSGKETQYF; d_gene: TRBD2; v_gene: TRBV6-5; abundance: .; j_gene: TRBJ2-5
CDR3nt: TGTGCCAGCAGTTCCTACAGGGATGTCAAGACCCAGTACTTC; CDR3aa: CASSSYRDVKTQYF; d_gene: .; v_gene: TRBV28; abundance: .; j_gene: TRBJ2-5
CDR3nt: TGTGCCAGCTCACCGAACACAACCTACGAGCAGTACTTC; CDR3aa: CASSPNTTYEQYF; d_gene: .; v_gene: TRBV18; abundance: .; j_gene: TRBJ2-7
CDR3nt: TGTGCCAGCAGTGGGGGGGGAGACACCATATATTTT; CDR3aa: CASSGGGDTIYF; d_gene: .; v_gene: TRBV25-1; abundance: .; j_gene: TRBJ1-3
CDR3nt: TGCGCCAGCAGCCCCGGACTAGCGGACTACGAGGGGGAGACCCAGTACTTC; CDR3aa: CASSPGLADYEGETQYF; d_gene: TRBD2; v_gene: TRBV5-1; abundance: .; j_gene: TRBJ2-5
CDR3nt: TGTGCCAGCAGCCTCCGGGACAGGGAAATCGACGAGCAGTACTTC; CDR3aa: CASSLRDREIDEQYF; d_gene: TRBD1; v_gene: TRBV11-2; abundance: .; j_gene: TRBJ2-7
CDR3nt: TGTGCCACCAGTGCGGGAGGGATAAGGAATGAGCAGTTCTTC; CDR3aa: CATSAGGIRNEQFF; d_gene: TRBD2; v_gene: TRBV15; abundance: .; j_gene: TRBJ2-1